Listed here are 9 T cell receptor beta chains from one sample, sequenced in a study of technical replicates of blood from a handful of donors. The data were produced by immunoSEQ multiplex PCR, yet TCRdb's version contains in-frame clones alone and is incomplete. The sample lists approximately 75,000 clones, approximately 97% seen once, with about 0.27% in the top ten. Material: T cells isolated from PBMCs. These receptors originate from a human donor in good health.

This sequence joins TRBV9 and TRBJ2-7, with a possible D match to TRBD1 (6 bases). Trimming stripped 3 bases from V and 5 bases from J, with 18 bases between. This CDR3 is built from 15 residues. Germline CDR1 is SGDLS and CDR2 is YYNGEE. The CDR3 DNA is TGTGCCAGCAGCGCTCCGGACAGAAATACGCACGAGCAGTACTTC. Translation: CASSAPDRNTHEQYF. The full variable domain, with the rest looked up from reference TRBV9 and TRBJ2-7, is DSGVTQTPKHLITATGQRVTLRCSPRSGDLSVYWYQQSLDQGLQFLIQYYNGEERAKGNILERFSAQQFPDLHSELNLSSLELGDSALYFCASSAPDRNTHEQYFGPGTRLTVT.

This clone showed up just a few times. The V gene is TRBV29-1, the J gene TRBJ2-3; the match to TRBD1 covers 9 bases. The CDR3 spans 13 residues. After removal of 6 bases from V and 3 bases from J, the junction contained 4 bases not matched to a gene. Germline V gene sequence: CDR1 SQVTM, CDR2 ANQGSEA. The CDR3 region has the DNA TGCAGCGTCGACAGGGGGTTAACAGATACGCAGTATTTT. Protein product: CSVDRGLTDTQYF.

The chain recombines TRBV7-2 with TRBJ1-5, with 7 positions matching TRBD1. In germline, CDR1 is SGHTA, CDR2 FQGNSA. The CDR3 loop spans 15 amino acids. With V trimmed by 6 bases and J by 3 bases, 8 bases remained unmatched. The CDR3 DNA reads TGTGCCAGCAGAAGTCCCGGGACAGACAATCAGCCCCAGCATTTT. Translating it yields CASRSPGTDNQPQHF.

This clone came up a few times. The V and J genes are TRBV6-5 and TRBJ2-7; D possibly corresponds to TRBD1 (5 bases). The CDR3 consists of 13 residues. Trimming shortened V by 3 bases and J by 0 bases, and 6 bases separated the two germline ends. Germline CDR1 is MNHEY and CDR2 is SVGAGI. CDR3: CASSYDSSYEQYF. The CDR3 region has the DNA TGTGCCAGCAGTTATGACAGCTCCTACGAGCAGTACTTC.

The rearrangement joins TRBV28 to TRBJ2-1, with 7 bases lining up with TRBD1. The CDR3 consists of 14 residues. V lost 3 bases and J lost 3; bases outside the gene matches: 2. Germline V lookup: CDR1 MDHEN, CDR2 SYDVKM. CDR3 protein: CASSLDRNYNEQFF. CDR3 DNA: TGTGCCAGCAGTTTGGACAGGAACTACAATGAGCAGTTCTTC.

The chain recombines TRBV10-1 with TRBJ2-2; D is unclear. This CDR3 comprises 14 residues. Germline V lookup: CDR1 WNHNN, CDR2 SYGVQD (reference sequence). Trimming took off 2 bases at V and 6 bases at J, with 10 bases between the two ends. CDR3 residues: CASSENPQSGELFF. In DNA, the CDR3 is TGCGCCAGCAGTGAGAATCCACAGTCCGGGGAGCTGTTTTTT.

This clone occurred once. The genes are TRBV5-4 and TRBJ2-5; TRBD1 aligns across 8 bases. This CDR3 has 13 amino acids. Trimming took 10 bases from V and 0 from J; bases not matched to a gene: 5. Germline loops: CDR1 SGHNT, CDR2 YYREEE (reference sequence). CDR3: CAFGTGYQETQYF. In DNA form, the CDR3 reads TGTGCCTTCGGGACAGGTTACCAAGAGACCCAGTACTTC.

In nucleotides, the CDR3 is TGCGCCAGCAGCCGCCTGGGGGGGGTCTATGGCTACACCTTC. This sequence encodes CASSRLGGVYGYTF. The chain has TRBV4-3 and TRBJ1-2, with D tentatively TRBD1 (5 bases). The V gene lost 4 bases and the J gene lost 4 bases, with 13 bases spanning the gap. Germline CDR1 LGHNA, CDR2 YSLEER. CDR3 length: 14 residues.

The chain employs TRBV4-1 and TRBJ2-5, with D possibly matching TRBD1 (6 bases). The germline V gene has CDR1 MGHRA and CDR2 YSYEKL. V lost 1 base and J lost 5, with 11 bases in between. The CDR3 runs to 14 residues. CDR3 nucleotide sequence: TGCGCCAGCAGCCAAGTTGGGGGCGCGGAGACCCAGTACTTC. It translates to CASSQVGGAETQYF.